This T cell receptor beta chain was sequenced during a study of CD8 T cells in ankylosing spondylitis. Trimming removed 8 bases at V and 2 bases at J, with 10 bases between. Germline CDR1 and CDR2: SGHTA and FQGNSA. CDR3 length equals 14 residues. Study-wide results and caveats: Among TCR beta sequences, a motif of several highly homologous variants appeared characteristic of ankylosing spondylitis blood. It was reported that disease-linked clones were significantly enriched in matched ankylosing spondylitis synovial fluid.

As concerns this clonotype: Its specificity is not known.

Quantitative 5'-RACE was performed with molecular barcodes, and it yielded the TCR beta libraries. TCRdb redid the calling of the 5' RACE reads with MiXCR, one entry per CDR3 protein. The table has about 160,000 distinct CDR3 sequences, around a tenth seen once. The receptor comes from a female donor with ankylosing spondylitis or in good health (not recorded which). This rearrangement joins TRBV7-2 to TRBJ2-6, with D uncertain. Sequencing was performed on blood, either unsorted or a sorted T cell fraction (not recorded which). The CDR3 DNA is TGTGCCAGCCTCCCCGAGCCTGGGGCCAACGTCCTGACTTTC. Amino acids: CASLPEPGANVLTF.